Each of the 16 T cell receptor beta chains below was sequenced from the same sample in a study of patients and donors after allogeneic stem cell transplantation. One entry per CDR3 protein results from TCRdb running MiXCR on the RT-PCR reads. The sample yields tens of thousands of distinct CDR3 sequences, roughly 15% seen once. The sample was blood, either unsorted or a sorted T cell fraction (not recorded which). Source of these receptors: a human donor who was either an allogeneic HSCT recipient or a stem cell or donor lymphocyte infusion donor (not recorded which). It is not recorded whose cells these are; they may come from a transplant donor.

This chain joins TRBV14 and TRBJ2-1, with 10 bases matching TRBD2. Germline V CDR1 and CDR2: SGHDN, FVKESK. CDR3 size: 14 residues. V lost 3 bases to trimming and J lost 9 bases; unmatched junction nucleotides: 5. The CDR3 DNA reads TGTGCCAGCAGCCAGCTAGCGGGAGTTCCTGAGCAGTTCTTC. Amino acid sequence: CASSQLAGVPEQFF.

The CDR3 nucleotides are TGTGCCAGCTCACCACTAGCCGGCACAGATACGCAGTATTTT. Its protein product is CASSPLAGTDTQYF. The chain joins TRBV18 to TRBJ2-3, with unresolved D. Per germline, CDR1 KGHSH and CDR2 LQKENI. V shed 1 base and J shed 1 base, with 6 bases lying between them. The CDR3 extends over 14 amino acids.

This clonotype was picked up a small number of times. The chain recombines TRBV6-5 with TRBJ2-7, with D unresolved. Germline V lookup: CDR1 MNHEY, CDR2 SVGAGI. CDR3 size: 13 residues. Trimming took off 2 bases at V and 3 bases at J, with 8 bases between the two ends. CDR3 loop: CASSYGRGYEQYF. CDR3 nucleotide sequence: TGTGCCAGCAGTTACGGGCGTGGCTACGAGCAGTACTTC.

There are a few counts of this clonotype. J is TRBJ2-1 and V is TRBV5-1, with 12 positions matching TRBD2. This CDR3 has 15 residues. Trimming removed 1 base from V and 10 bases from J; junction bases left unmatched: 6. Per the germline V gene, CDR1 is SGHRS and CDR2 is YFSETQ. CDR3 coding DNA: TGCGCCAGCAGCTTGATTCGACTAGCGGGAGAGGAGCAGTTCTTC. Encoded protein: CASSLIRLAGEEQFF.

This clonotype turned up a few times. The V call is TRBV2, the J call TRBJ2-7; 8 bases are a match to TRBD2. The germline V gene has CDR1 SNHLY and CDR2 FYNNEI. This CDR3 has 16 amino acids. The ends lost 7 bases at V and 0 bases at J; junction bases unmatched: 11. CDR3 residues: CASITGLGMSSYEQYF. The CDR3 DNA reads as TGTGCCAGCATTACGGGACTAGGTATGAGCTCCTACGAGCAGTACTTC.

This clonotype was found many times. The chain uses TRBV20-1 and TRBJ2-1; TRBD2 agrees at 8 bases. With 2 bases clipped from V and 7 bases from J, the junction kept 13 bases outside the gene matches. The CDR3 extends over 16 amino acids. Germline CDR1 and CDR2: DFQATT and SNEGSKA (reference sequence). The CDR3 loop reads CSARPPGSGTANEQFF. The CDR3, as DNA: TGCAGTGCTAGACCCCCAGGTAGCGGGACGGCAAATGAGCAGTTCTTC.

The V gene is TRBV7-8, the J gene TRBJ2-1; D gene ambiguous. CDR3 size: 12 residues. V gave up 5 bases and J gave up 4 bases, with 6 bases separating them. Germline V lookup: CDR1 SGHVS, CDR2 FQNEAQ. The CDR3 bases are TGTGCCAGCAGCACAGAGTACAATGAGCAGTTCTTC. Translating it yields CASSTEYNEQFF.

This clonotype has ten or more counts. The genes are TRBV5-1 and TRBJ1-1, with 7 bases aligning to TRBD1. There are 12 residues in the CDR3. Germline V gene sequence: CDR1 SGHRS, CDR2 YFSETQ. The junction had 6 bases not matched to a gene; V was cut back by 5 bases and J by 8 bases. Here the CDR3 DNA reads TGCGCCAGCAGGCAAGGGGGCGCGGAAGCTTTCTTT. Translating it yields CASRQGGAEAFF. The entire variable domain, with the rest obtained from reference TRBV5-1 and TRBJ1-1, is as follows: KAGVTQTPRYLIKTRGQQVTLSCSPISGHRSVSWYQQTPGQGLQFLFEYFSETQRNKGNFPGRFSGRQFSNSRSEMNVSTLELGDSALYLCASRQGGAEAFFGQGTRLTVV.

The gene calls are TRBV7-6 and TRBJ1-1; no clear D gene. The germline CDR1 and CDR2 sequences are SGHVS and FNYEAQ. This CDR3 spans 14 amino acids. V was shortened by 0 bases and J by 5 bases, with 10 bases between the two germline ends. Here the CDR3 reads CASSLAAGGTEAFF. For the CDR3, the DNA is TGTGCCAGCAGCTTAGCCGCAGGCGGTACTGAAGCTTTCTTT. The whole variable domain, remainder taken from reference TRBV7-6 and TRBJ1-1, is GAGVSQSPRYKVTKRGQDVALRCDPISGHVSLYWYRQALGQGPEFLTYFNYEAQQDKSGLPNDRFSAERPEGSISTLTIQRTEQRDSAMYRCASSLAAGGTEAFFGQGTRLTVV.

This rearrangement joins TRBV5-1 to TRBJ2-7, with D uncertain. This CDR3 has 12 amino acids. Germline V gives CDR1 SGHRS, CDR2 YFSETQ. V was cut by 0 bases and J by 5 bases, with 6 bases left in between. The CDR3 nucleotides are TGCGCCAGCAGCTTGGTTGACCACGAGCAGTACTTC. Residues: CASSLVDHEQYF. The full variable domain, with the rest looked up from reference TRBV5-1 and TRBJ2-7, is KAGVTQTPRYLIKTRGQQVTLSCSPISGHRSVSWYQQTPGQGLQFLFEYFSETQRNKGNFPGRFSGRQFSNSRSEMNVSTLELGDSALYLCASSLVDHEQYFGPGTRLTVT.

This clonotype showed up many times. V and J are TRBV6-5 and TRBJ2-3, with D unresolved. The CDR3 runs 15 residues. V shed 2 bases and J shed 5 bases, with 14 bases lying between them. CDR1 is MNHEY and CDR2 is SVGAGI in the germline V gene. The DNA of the CDR3 is TGTGCCAGCAGTTACGGGTTTGAGGAGCAAGATACGCAGTATTTT. Translating gives CASSYGFEEQDTQYF.

The rearrangement links TRBV7-9 to TRBJ2-7; D gene ambiguous. Germline V gene data show CDR1 as SEHNR and CDR2 as FQNEAQ (reference sequence). The CDR3 sequence is 15 residues long. Trimming cost V 4 bases and J 5 bases, with 18 bases left between them. The CDR3 spells CASSSPLWEPNEQYF. The CDR3 DNA reads as TGTGCCAGCAGCTCCCCGTTATGGGAACCTAACGAGCAGTACTTC.

The chain employs TRBV7-9 and TRBJ2-7; D gene unclear. Trimming took 1 base from V and 2 from J, leaving 9 bases between them. Germline V CDR1 and CDR2: SEHNR, FQNEAQ (reference sequence). The CDR3 loop spans 14 amino acids. Here the CDR3 reads CASSLGSQPYEQYF. In nucleotides, the CDR3 is TGTGCCAGCAGCTTAGGTTCGCAGCCCTACGAGCAGTACTTC.

This clonotype has more than one count but fewer than ten. The chain's CDR3 is CASSADRTNEKLFF. The CDR3 coding sequence is TGTGCCAGCAGTGCGGACAGAACTAATGAAAAACTGTTTTTT. The chain uses TRBV3-1 and TRBJ1-4; maybe TRBD1 (6 bases). V gave up 6 bases and J gave up 1 base, with 9 bases separating them. CDR1 is LGHDT and CDR2 is YNNKEL in the germline V gene (reference sequence). The CDR3 has 14 residues.

This clonotype was seen ten or more times. Written as DNA, the CDR3 is TGTGCCAGCAGTTACAAGGGTCAGAACACTGAAGCTTTCTTT. This codes for CASSYKGQNTEAFF. V and J are TRBV6-5 and TRBJ1-1; D is unresolved. The CDR3 length is 14 residues. The ends were cut back, 2 bases at V and 1 base at J, with 8 bases in the middle. Germline V lookup: CDR1 MNHEY, CDR2 SVGAGI.

The table lists this clonotype with a few counts. The V and J genes are TRBV6-5 and TRBJ2-1; no definite D call. Trimming removed 6 bases at V and 5 bases at J, with 23 bases between. The CDR3 spans 17 residues. In germline, CDR1 is MNHEY, CDR2 SVGAGI. The CDR3 region is CASRYKGIGPANNEQFF. The CDR3 DNA reads TGTGCCAGCAGGTATAAGGGCATAGGGCCAGCTAACAATGAGCAGTTCTTC.